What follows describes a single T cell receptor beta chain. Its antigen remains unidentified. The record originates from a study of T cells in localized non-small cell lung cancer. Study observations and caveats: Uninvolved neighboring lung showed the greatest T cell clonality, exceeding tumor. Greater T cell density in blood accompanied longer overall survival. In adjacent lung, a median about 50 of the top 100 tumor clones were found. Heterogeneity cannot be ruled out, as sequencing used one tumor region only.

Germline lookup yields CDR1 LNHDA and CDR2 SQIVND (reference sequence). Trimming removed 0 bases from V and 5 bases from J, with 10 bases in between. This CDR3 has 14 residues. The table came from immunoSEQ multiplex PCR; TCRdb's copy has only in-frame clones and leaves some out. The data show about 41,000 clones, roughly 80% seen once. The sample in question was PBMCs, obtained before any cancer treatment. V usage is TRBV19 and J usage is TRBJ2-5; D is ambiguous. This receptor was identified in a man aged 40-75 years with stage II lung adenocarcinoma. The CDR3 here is CASSIESSLETQYF. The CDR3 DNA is TGTGCCAGTAGTATAGAATCTAGTTTGGAGACCCAGTACTTC.